This TCR beta chain was documented in a study of T cells in Graves' hyperthyroidism and ophthalmopathy. Study-level results: Ophthalmopathy was identified by the model a median roughly six months ahead of onset. Ophthalmopathy could be told apart from stable hyperthyroidism with a 13 V-J model.

From RNA transcripts, TCR beta CDR3 regions were amplified. The TCR CDR3 was amplified in a first-round RT-PCR using the HTBI primer set. A single record per CDR3 protein comes from TCRdb applying MiXCR to the multiplex PCR reads. The profile shows hundreds of thousands of distinct CDR3 sequences, 35% of them singletons. CDR1 and CDR2 from the germline V gene are SGHRS and YFSETQ. The CDR3 length is 15 residues. V shed 3 bases, J shed 4 bases, and the junction held 9 bases outside the gene matches. Diagnoses were made from clinical symptoms, serum measures (thyroxine and TRAb), thyroid ultrasound and orbital computed tomography. Fresh peripheral blood, approximately 10 ml, yielded the PBMCs. On this clonotype itself: Its antigen remains unknown. This may arise from a read error, as a much more abundant clone is one base away.

V and J are TRBV5-1 and TRBJ1-1; 7 positions match TRBD1. The sequencing sample was made of blood. This TCR derives from a woman aged 40 to 50 with Graves' hyperthyroidism. CDR3 amino acids: CASSSQKGAGTEAFF. CDR3 DNA sequence: TGCGCCAGCAGCTCACAAAAGGGGGCCGGCACTGAAGCTTTCTTT.